Listed below are T cell receptor beta chains from one sample, sequenced in a study of shared clonotypes between healthy human individuals. Sequencing used immunoSEQ multiplex PCR; TCRdb keeps in-frame clones, though not all of them. There are hundreds of thousands of clones in the sample; about 96% occur only once, and less than 0.25% lies in the top ten. Sequencing used naive CD8+ T cells sorted from blood. All receptors come from a man younger than 40 in good health. Each CDR3 is given with its conserved first and last residue. The D gene is left open where the match is weak. The size entry is marked missing in some rows and otherwise reads once, few, many or a size class.

>TRBJ1-2|TRBD1|NA|TRBV7-9|15
CASSLDRGMSYGYTF
TGTGCCAGCAGCTTAGACAGGGGGATGAGCTATGGCTACACCTTC
>TRBJ2-7|TRBD2|once|TRBV27|14
CASSGLAGVYEQYF
TGTGCCAGCAGCGGACTAGCGGGAGTGTACGAGCAGTACTTC
>TRBJ2-1|NA|NA|TRBV27|13
CASNPDRNNEQFF
TGTGCCAGCAATCCAGATCGTAACAATGAGCAGTTCTTC
>TRBJ2-4|NA|NA|TRBV6-5|14
CASSYSGLENIQYF
TGTGCCAGCAGTTACTCGGGACTCGAAAACATTCAGTACTTC
>TRBJ2-5|TRBD2|NA|TRBV28|17
CATEPGLAGVGKETQYF
TGTGCCACCGAACCGGGACTAGCGGGAGTAGGAAAGGAGACCCAGTACTTC
>TRBJ2-3|TRBD2|once|TRBV29-1|15
CSVEKGGLSTDTQYF
TGCAGCGTTGAAAAGGGAGGGCTCAGCACCGATACGCAGTATTTT
>TRBJ2-7|NA|NA|TRBV14|15
CASSQGWGPYYEQYF
TGTGCCAGCAGCCAAGGGTGGGGCCCCTACTACGAGCAGTACTTC
>TRBJ2-1|NA|NA|TRBV2|16
CASSAGRDSLRDEQFF
TGTGCCAGCAGTGCGGGGCGGGACAGCCTACGGGATGAGCAGTTCTTC
>TRBJ2-2|NA|NA|TRBV4-2|17
CASSQDTGTAITGELFF
TGTGCCAGCAGCCAAGATACCGGGACTGCTATCACCGGGGAGCTGTTTTTT
>TRBJ1-5|NA|NA|TRBV28|16
CASSLFLGQGTQPQHF
TGTGCCAGCAGTTTATTCTTAGGGCAGGGGACTCAGCCCCAGCATTTT
>TRBJ1-1|NA|NA|TRBV30|13
CAWRGLWNTEAFF
TGTGCCTGGAGAGGCCTTTGGAACACTGAAGCTTTCTTT
>TRBJ2-1|NA|NA|TRBV5-3|15
CARSCRGHFTHEQFF
TGTGCCAGAAGCTGCCGGGGACACTTCACCCATGAGCAGTTCTTC
>TRBJ2-6|NA|NA|TRBV10-3|13
CAITASGANVLTF
TGTGCCATCACAGCCTCTGGGGCCAACGTCCTGACTTTC
>TRBJ2-1|TRBD2|NA|TRBV2|16
CASSVGLAGPYNEQFF
TGTGCCAGCAGTGTGGGACTAGCGGGACCTTACAATGAGCAGTTCTTC
>TRBJ1-2|NA|NA|TRBV10-3|13
CAISDSTMGGYTF
TGTGCCATCAGTGATTCGACGATGGGGGGCTACACCTTC
>TRBJ2-1|NA|NA|TRBV27|11
CASSTYNEQFF
TGTGCCAGCAGCACCTACAATGAGCAGTTCTTC
>TRBJ2-5|NA|NA|TRBV5-4|13
CASSYREIETQYF
TGTGCCAGCAGTTACAGGGAAATCGAGACCCAGTACTTC
>TRBJ2-1|TRBD1|NA|TRBV5-1|17
CASSSFRQGVVDNEQFF
TGCGCCAGCAGCTCTTTCCGACAGGGGGTTGTCGACAATGAGCAGTTCTTC
>TRBJ2-7|NA|NA|TRBV5-1|15
CASSLEGNPEYEQYF
TGCGCCAGCAGCTTGGAAGGGAACCCTGAGTACGAGCAGTACTTC
>TRBJ2-3|NA|NA|TRBV7-6|14
CASSSEGGTDTQYF
TGTGCCAGCAGCTCGGAGGGCGGCACAGATACGCAGTATTTT
>TRBJ2-1|NA|NA|TRBV29-1|16
CSVEGGTELHYNEQFF
TGCAGCGTTGAGGGAGGGACAGAACTACACTACAATGAGCAGTTCTTC
>TRBJ2-7|NA|once|TRBV29-1|12
CSVVGGSYEQYF
TGCAGCGTTGTCGGGGGATCCTACGAGCAGTACTTC
>TRBJ2-2|NA|NA|TRBV5-1|16
CASALGDRVFTGELFF
TGCGCCAGCGCCCTGGGCGACAGAGTTTTTACCGGGGAGCTGTTTTTT
>TRBJ2-1|TRBD2|NA|TRBV29-1|14
CSVEVGLETNEQFF
TGCAGCGTTGAAGTGGGACTAGAAACGAATGAGCAGTTCTTC
>TRBJ2-2|TRBD1|once|TRBV27|14
CASRRQGNTGELFF
TGTGCCAGCAGGAGACAGGGGAACACCGGGGAGCTGTTTTTT
>TRBJ2-3|TRBD1|NA|TRBV10-3|17
CAISSSRQGVNTDTQYF
TGTGCCATCAGCTCATCCCGACAGGGGGTGAATACAGATACGCAGTATTTT
>TRBJ2-7|NA|NA|TRBV27|11
CASSLYGQQYF
TGTGCCAGCAGCCTCTACGGCCAGCAGTACTTC
>TRBJ2-1|TRBD2|NA|TRBV9|15
CASSSSGRVRDEQFF
TGTGCCAGCAGCTCTAGCGGGAGGGTCCGTGATGAGCAGTTCTTC
>TRBJ2-7|TRBD1|NA|TRBV10-1|13
CATLGGQENEQYF
TGCGCCACCTTGGGGGGACAGGAAAACGAGCAGTACTTC
>TRBJ2-7|TRBD1|NA|TRBV4-1|16
CASSQDGGTGIYEQYF
TGCGCCAGCAGCCAAGACGGAGGGACAGGGATCTACGAGCAGTACTTC
>TRBJ2-5|TRBD2|NA|TRBV27|18
CASSKGASGVMLQETQYF
TGTGCCAGCAGTAAAGGCGCTAGCGGAGTCATGCTTCAAGAGACCCAGTACTTC
>TRBJ2-7|TRBD1|once|TRBV18|15
CASSPHRDRGYEQYF
TGTGCCAGCTCACCTCACCGGGACAGGGGGTACGAGCAGTACTTC
>TRBJ2-3|NA|NA|TRBV27|15
CASSYYRTRTDTQYF
TGTGCCAGCAGTTACTACAGAACGCGCACAGATACGCAGTATTTT
>TRBJ1-1|TRBD1|NA|TRBV7-9|12
CASSFWDSEAFF
TGTGCCAGCAGCTTCTGGGACAGTGAAGCTTTCTTT
>TRBJ2-1|NA|NA|TRBV27|15
CASSFLDKIVDEQFF
TGTGCCAGCAGTTTTCTGGATAAGATTGTCGATGAGCAGTTCTTC
>TRBJ2-3|TRBD2|NA|TRBV29-1|15
CSVARTSGSTDTQYF
TGCAGCGTTGCGCGGACTAGCGGGAGCACAGATACGCAGTATTTT
>TRBJ1-4|NA|once|TRBV7-9|13
CASSKTANEKLFF
TGTGCCAGCAGCAAGACGGCTAATGAAAAACTGTTTTTT
>TRBJ2-7|TRBD1|NA|TRBV6-4|14
CASSPWDRSYEQYF
TGTGCCAGCAGTCCCTGGGACAGGAGCTACGAGCAGTACTTC
>TRBJ2-7|NA|NA|TRBV11-3|16
CASSILSLGWGYEQYF
TGTGCCAGCAGCATCCTCTCGCTAGGGTGGGGGTACGAGCAGTACTTC
>TRBJ2-7|TRBD2|once|TRBV27|16
CASSPSAGDASYEQYF
TGTGCCAGCAGTCCGAGCGCGGGGGACGCTTCCTACGAGCAGTACTTC
>TRBJ2-7|TRBD2|NA|TRBV2|15
CASSGTSGAYYEQYF
TGTGCCAGCAGTGGGACTAGCGGGGCCTACTACGAGCAGTACTTC
>TRBJ2-5|NA|NA|TRBV5-4|15
CASSIGTSKRETQYF
TGTGCCAGCAGCATCGGGACATCCAAACGAGAGACCCAGTACTTC
>TRBJ2-7|NA|NA|TRBV5-8|12
CASSTQTYEQYF
TGTGCCAGCAGCACACAGACCTACGAGCAGTACTTC
>TRBJ2-7|TRBD1|NA|TRBV7-2|15
CASSYYRGQGYEQYF
TGTGCCAGCAGCTACTACAGGGGACAGGGCTACGAGCAGTACTTC
>TRBJ2-7|TRBD2|NA|TRBV7-8|15
CASSLVSSGRYEQYF
TGTGCCAGCAGCTTGGTGAGCAGCGGGAGGTACGAGCAGTACTTC
>TRBJ1-1|TRBD1|NA|TRBV6-5|15
CASSGWGQSNTEAFF
TGTGCCAGCAGCGGCTGGGGACAGTCGAACACTGAAGCTTTCTTT
>TRBJ1-1|TRBD1|NA|TRBV6-6|14
CASSNDRADTEAFF
TGTGCCAGCAGTAACGACAGGGCGGACACTGAAGCTTTCTTT
>TRBJ2-1|NA|NA|TRBV7-9|13
CASTPGAYNEQFF
TGTGCCAGCACCCCGGGGGCCTACAATGAGCAGTTCTTC
>TRBJ2-1|NA|NA|TRBV7-6|17
CASSPQRGDSGVGEQFF
TGTGCCAGCAGTCCCCAACGGGGCGATAGCGGAGTGGGGGAGCAGTTCTTC
>TRBJ1-2|TRBD1|NA|TRBV10-2|12
CASSVDRNGYTF
TGCGCCAGCAGTGTGGACAGGAATGGCTACACCTTC
>TRBJ1-1|TRBD1|NA|TRBV7-2|15
CASSPQGAGYTEAFF
TGTGCCAGCAGCCCCCAGGGGGCTGGGTACACTGAAGCTTTCTTT
>TRBJ2-2|TRBD2|NA|TRBV7-6|20
CASSSPDLPLAGQNTGELFF
TGTGCCAGCAGCTCCCCGGACTTGCCTTTAGCGGGACAAAACACCGGGGAGCTGTTTTTT
>TRBJ2-1|TRBD2|NA|TRBV11-2|16
CASSFILAGDVQKQFF
TGTGCCAGCAGCTTTATACTAGCGGGGGATGTCCAAAAGCAGTTCTTC
>TRBJ1-1|NA|NA|TRBV27|15
CASSLEGGAWTEAFF
TGTGCCAGCAGTTTAGAGGGGGGCGCCTGGACTGAAGCTTTCTTT
>TRBJ1-2|NA|NA|TRBV29-1|14
CSVEGRHFNYGYTF
TGCAGCGTTGAGGGACGACATTTCAACTATGGCTACACCTTC
>TRBJ1-1|NA|once|TRBV11-2|14
CASSLVQPNTEAFF
TGTGCCAGCAGCTTGGTTCAGCCGAACACTGAAGCTTTCTTT
>TRBJ1-2|TRBD1|NA|TRBV5-1|15
CASSLAGPGGDGYTF
TGCGCCAGCAGCTTGGCAGGTCCAGGGGGCGATGGCTACACCTTC